The next 5 T cell receptor beta chains were all read from a single sample in a study of blood T cell repertoires in COVID-19. Assay used: immunoSEQ multiplex PCR; TCRdb lists only in-frame clones, some missing. The sample includes 140,000 to 150,000 clones, approximately 90% of them seen just once. Material: PBMCs or T cells enriched from blood (not recorded which). The receptors were sampled from a woman aged 25 to 39 with acute COVID-19.

Turning to this clone: This sample also contains other DNA sequences that code for the same CDR3. The chain joins TRBV28 to TRBJ1-2; no definite D call. Trimming stripped 3 bases from V and 2 bases from J, with 7 bases between. Germline assignment: CDR1 MDHEN and CDR2 SYDVKM. The length of the CDR3 is 13 residues. CDR3 loop: CASSFPGNYGYTF. The CDR3 nucleotides read TGTGCCAGCAGTTTTCCGGGGAACTATGGCTACACCTTC.

This rearrangement joins TRBV7-2 to TRBJ2-3, with 8 positions matching TRBD2. V lost 10 bases and J lost 2; bases outside the gene matches: 8. The CDR3 length is 14 residues. Germline CDR1 SGHTA, CDR2 FQGNSA. CDR3 sequence: CAIGGRSATDTQYF. DNA for the CDR3: TGTGCCATAGGCGGGAGGTCGGCCACAGATACGCAGTATTTT.

The V and J genes are TRBV5-4 and TRBJ2-7, with 8 bases matching TRBD1. CDR3 size: 13 residues. In germline, CDR1 is SGHNT, CDR2 YYREEE (reference sequence). V lost 2 bases, J lost 4 bases, and 2 bases stayed unmatched. The CDR3 protein is CASSLQGGYEQYF. For the CDR3, the DNA is TGTGCCAGCAGCTTACAGGGGGGATACGAGCAGTACTTC.

The chain couples TRBV5-1 to TRBJ2-7; D might be TRBD1 (6 bases). CDR1 and CDR2 from the germline V gene are SGHRS and YFSETQ. CDR3 size: 15 residues. Deletions cut 4 bases from V and 0 bases from J, with 14 bases between. DNA of the CDR3: TGCGCCAGCAGCCTAGGGACATCAAGCTCCTACGAGCAGTACTTC. Translating gives CASSLGTSSSYEQYF.

This clone was observed once. V gene TRBV6-2 or TRBV6-3 combines with J gene TRBJ2-1, with TRBD2 identical over 7 bases. The CDR3 loop spans 16 amino acids. The V and J ends lost 2 bases and 2 bases, in that order; junction bases with no gene match: 6. In germline, CDR1 is MNHEY, CDR2 SVGEGT. CDR3 sequence: CASSYLGLEPYNEQFF. CDR3 coding DNA: TGTGCCAGCAGTTACCTCGGACTAGAACCCTACAATGAGCAGTTCTTC.